This T cell receptor beta chain was identified during a study of breast tumors, draining lymph nodes, adjacent tissues. Regarding the study as a whole: Tumor TCR diversity was below lymph nodes but above nontumor tissue. That most tumor T cells come from lymph nodes remained unproven. Compared with basal-like, luminal-like tumors shared significantly more repertoire with nontumor tissue. The data were judged consistent with most tumor T cells coming from lymph node and expanding in tumor.

The CDR3 is made up of 14 amino acids. CDR1 is MDHEN, CDR2 SYDVKM, per germline. Trimming removed 2 bases at V and 4 bases at J, with 11 bases between. TCRdb reprocessed the multiplex PCR reads via MiXCR and lists one record per CDR3 protein. Among approximately 7,600 distinct CDR3 sequences, about four fifths were seen once, and the ten largest hold roughly 40%. This clonotype was found many times. Its cognate antigen is unknown. The TCR originated in a female donor with breast cancer. Some clones in this sample may be carry-over from other donors' samples. V gene TRBV28 combines with J gene TRBJ2-5, with no clear D. Sequenced input: tumor-adjacent breast tissue. The CDR3 region is CASSLNVGSETQYF. The CDR3 nucleotides read TGTGCCAGCAGTTTAAATGTGGGTTCAGAGACCCAGTACTTC. Based on the CDR3 plus reference TRBV28 and TRBJ2-5, the full variable domain is DVKVTQSSRYLVKRTGEKVFLECVQDMDHENMFWYRQDPGLGLRLIYFSYDVKMKEKGDIPEGYSVSREKKERFSLILESASTNQTSMYLCASSLNVGSETQYFGPGTRLLVL.